The 9 T cell receptor beta chains below come from one sample, sequenced in a study of molecular identifiers for immune sequencing clone quantification. One entry per CDR3 protein, called by TCRdb with MiXCR from the PCR reads. Of about 510,000 distinct CDR3 sequences in the sample, roughly 23% are singletons; the top ten hold around 0.84%. The sequencing input was naive CD8+ T cells from blood, with Jurkat cell RNA spiked in. As for subset: FACS-sorted CD8+CD4-CCR7+CD45RA+ naive T cells. The receptors were gathered from a human donor in good health. Some libraries in this study had Jurkat cell RNA spiked in.

Many counts were recorded for this clonotype. The rearrangement joins TRBV4-3 to TRBJ1-4; D not resolved. CDR1 and CDR2 from the germline V gene are LGHNA and YSLEER. The CDR3 extends over 14 amino acids. V was trimmed by 1 base and J by 10 bases, leaving 13 bases between them. Written as DNA, the CDR3 is TGCGCCAGCAGCCAAGGCCGAATGGACGGAAAACTGTTTTTT. This sequence encodes CASSQGRMDGKLFF.

This clonotype was recorded at least ten times. The chain couples TRBV25-1 to TRBJ2-7, with 7 positions matching TRBD1. J gave up 3 bases and V 2 bases, and 4 bases lay outside the gene matches. This CDR3 contains 14 residues. Looked up from germline, CDR1 is MGHDK and CDR2 is SYGVNS. CDR3 nucleotide sequence: TGTGCCAGCAGTGAAACAGGGGATTACTACGAGCAGTACTTC. Translating gives CASSETGDYYEQYF.

This clonotype was observed a few times. This chain connects TRBV5-6 to TRBJ2-7; D perhaps matches TRBD2 (5 bases). Germline V gene sequence: CDR1 SGHDT, CDR2 YYEEEE. The length of the CDR3 is 14 residues. V lost 0 bases, J lost 2 bases, and 9 bases lay in between. For the CDR3, the DNA is TGTGCCAGCAGCTTGGTTCCGGGGACCTACGAGCAGTACTTC. The encoded protein is CASSLVPGTYEQYF.

The chain combines TRBV7-9 with TRBJ2-5; D perhaps matches TRBD1 (5 bases). Germline values: CDR1 SEHNR, CDR2 FQNEAQ (reference sequence). The CDR3 is 14 residues long. Trimming removed 0 bases from V and 3 bases from J, with 8 bases in between. In nucleotides, the CDR3 is TGTGCCAGCAGCTTAGCGAGCAGGGAAGAGACCCAGTACTTC. The encoded protein is CASSLASREETQYF.

This clonotype has a count of ten or more. The chain joins TRBV6-5 to TRBJ2-5, with D possibly being TRBD1 (5 bases). The CDR3 length is 12 residues. With 2 bases removed from V and 6 bases from J, the gap between germline ends came to 7 bases. Germline CDR1 is MNHEY and CDR2 is SVGAGI. CDR3 in amino acids: CASSYDSKTQYF. In nucleotides, the CDR3 is TGTGCCAGCAGTTACGACAGTAAGACCCAGTACTTC.

In this sample, this clonotype turned up many times. This chain links TRBV27 with TRBJ1-5, with D unclear. The CDR3 is made up of 15 amino acids. Germline lookup yields CDR1 MNHEY and CDR2 SMNVEV (reference sequence). The V end was cut by 5 bases, the J end by 0 bases, with 11 bases between. The CDR3 DNA sequence: TGTGCCAGCAGTATGGATTGGGGTAGCAATCAGCCCCAGCATTTT. Translating gives CASSMDWGSNQPQHF.

CDR3 amino acids: CASSAQPRTGRFYGYTF. CDR3 DNA sequence: TGTGCCAGCAGTGCCCAACCCCGGACAGGTAGATTCTATGGCTACACCTTC. V usage is TRBV6-6 and J usage is TRBJ1-2; 7 nucleotides line up with TRBD1. Germline lookup yields CDR1 MNHNY and CDR2 SVGAGI (reference sequence). After removal of 5 bases from V and 4 bases from J, the junction contained 16 bases not matched to a gene. CDR3 size: 17 residues.

In its sample, this clonotype was seen many times. The chain has TRBV30 and TRBJ2-1, with D hard to call. CDR1 GTSNPN and CDR2 SVGIG come from the germline V gene (reference sequence). The CDR3 length is 12 residues. V was shortened by 2 bases and J by 6 bases, with 8 bases between the two germline ends. CDR3 loop: CAWSSDRNEQFF. CDR3 DNA sequence: TGTGCCTGGAGTTCGGACCGCAATGAGCAGTTCTTC.

The chain has TRBV24-1 and TRBJ2-7; D is perhaps TRBD2 (6 bases). Germline V lookup: CDR1 KGHDR, CDR2 SFDVKD. The CDR3 is made up of 12 amino acids. Trimming cost V 10 bases and J 5 bases, with 14 bases left between them. CDR3 sequence reads: CATSQRADEQYF. CDR3 nucleotides: TGTGCCACGTCACAGCGGGCGGACGAGCAGTACTTC.